Detailed here is one TCR beta chain. Assay used: immunoSEQ multiplex PCR; TCRdb lists only in-frame clones, some missing. The sample contains approximately 2,000,000 clones, 92% of which appear only once. The sample is drawn from a study of shared clonotypes between healthy human individuals. In the CD4+ fraction, cells were divided into CD45RA+ naive and CD45RA-negative memory subsets. Source material: naive CD4+ T cells from PBMCs. The subset here: CD45RA+ positively selected. The TCR sequence derives from a man between 18 and 35 years old in good health. Some clones in this sample may be carry-over from other donors' samples.

Here the CDR3 reads CASSVTSGKAYEQYF. CDR3 nucleotide sequence: TGTGCCAGCAGCGTTACTAGCGGGAAGGCCTACGAGCAGTACTTC. This chain joins TRBV12-1 and TRBJ2-7; no DNA check was done on the table's D call, TRBD2. TRBV12-1 is a pseudogene segment. This CDR3 has 15 amino acids.